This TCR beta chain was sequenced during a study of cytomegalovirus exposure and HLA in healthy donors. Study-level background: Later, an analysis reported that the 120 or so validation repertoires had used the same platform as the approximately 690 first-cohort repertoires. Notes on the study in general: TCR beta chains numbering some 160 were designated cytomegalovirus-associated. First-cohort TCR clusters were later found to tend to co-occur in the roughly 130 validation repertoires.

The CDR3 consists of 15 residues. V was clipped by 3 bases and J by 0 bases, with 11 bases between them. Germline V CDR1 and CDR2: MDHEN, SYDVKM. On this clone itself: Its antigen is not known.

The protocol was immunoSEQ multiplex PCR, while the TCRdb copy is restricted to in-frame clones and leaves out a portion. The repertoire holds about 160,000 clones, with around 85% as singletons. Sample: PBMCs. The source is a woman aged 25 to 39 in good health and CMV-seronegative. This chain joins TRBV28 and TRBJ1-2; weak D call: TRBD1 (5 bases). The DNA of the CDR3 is TGTGCCAGCAGTTTCGGGACCAACGCTAACTATGGCTACACCTTC. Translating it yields CASSFGTNANYGYTF.